A selection of T cell receptor beta chains follows, all from one sample in a study of cytomegalovirus exposure and HLA in healthy donors. Sequenced by immunoSEQ multiplex PCR; TCRdb stores in-frame clones only, minus some. The sample has some 120,000 clones; over 70% are singletons. The sample taken for sequencing was PBMCs. The receptor set was obtained from a man aged 30 to 39 in good health and CMV-seronegative. Both conserved end residues are part of each CDR3. Each record gives: D gene, J gene, V gene, clone size, CDR3 protein, CDR3 DNA. D genes are given only for firm matches. Not all rows give a size; the values are once, few, many and, for expanded clones, a class.

-	TRBJ2-1	TRBV5-6	-	CASSRYSEQFF	TGTGCCAGCAGCAGATACAGTGAGCAGTTCTTC
-	TRBJ2-7	TRBV13	few	CASSLARSSYEQYF	TGTGCCAGCAGCTTGGCTAGGAGCTCCTACGAGCAGTACTTC
-	TRBJ1-5	TRBV6-5	-	CASSPRGVRPQHF	TGTGCCAGCAGTCCCCGGGGGGTTAGGCCCCAGCATTTT
TRBD1	TRBJ2-5	TRBV7-2	-	CASSTTGVVWETQYF	TGTGCCAGCAGCACGACAGGGGTCGTATGGGAGACCCAGTACTTC
TRBD1	TRBJ2-7	TRBV28	-	CASSLQISPEGGWVDEQYF	TGTGCCAGCAGTTTACAAATCAGTCCGGAAGGGGGCTGGGTGGACGAGCAGTACTTC
-	TRBJ2-5	TRBV5-4	-	CASSLDYNQETQYF	TGTGCCAGCAGCTTGGACTACAACCAAGAGACCCAGTACTTC
-	TRBJ1-1	TRBV4-1	-	CASSLYRETEAFF	TGCGCCAGCAGCCTATACAGGGAGACTGAAGCTTTCTTT
-	TRBJ2-7	TRBV29-1	-	CSVAEQGLKFGDEQYF	TGCAGCGTTGCGGAACAGGGCTTGAAATTTGGGGACGAGCAGTACTTC
TRBD2	TRBJ2-2	TRBV28	-	CASSRIAGGPNTGELFF	TGTGCCAGCAGCCGAATAGCGGGAGGGCCGAACACCGGGGAGCTGTTTTTT
-	TRBJ1-5	TRBV7-6	-	CASSLVEAPQSPQHF	TGTGCCAGCAGCTTAGTAGAGGCCCCCCAATCGCCCCAGCATTTT
-	TRBJ1-6	TRBV5-5	-	CASSLGSSYNSPLHF	TGTGCCAGCAGCTTGGGGAGCTCCTATAATTCACCCCTCCACTTT
-	TRBJ2-7	TRBV7-8	-	CASSYREVSYEQYF	TGTGCCAGCAGTTACAGGGAAGTCTCCTACGAGCAGTACTTC
TRBD2	TRBJ2-1	TRBV7-7	once	CASSPTIAGSYNEQFF	TGTGCTAGCAGCCCTACCATAGCGGGAAGCTACAATGAGCAGTTCTTC
-	TRBJ2-3	TRBV7-2	-	CASSLHKLGGPTDTQYF	TGTGCCAGCAGCTTACATAAACTCGGGGGACCCACAGATACGCAGTATTTT
-	TRBJ2-6	TRBV18	few	CASSPPSGANVLTF	TGTGCCAGCTCACCCCCCTCCGGGGCCAACGTCCTGACTTTC
TRBD1	TRBJ2-7	TRBV29-1	-	CSVAGGTGPYEQYF	TGCAGCGTTGCGGGCGGGACAGGGCCTTACGAGCAGTACTTC
TRBD2	TRBJ2-7	TRBV29-1	few	CSARAGTPYEQYF	TGCAGCGCCCGAGCGGGAACTCCCTACGAGCAGTACTTC
TRBD2	TRBJ2-3	TRBV5-4	-	CASREGLAGEDTQYF	TGTGCCAGCAGAGAAGGACTAGCGGGGGAGGATACGCAGTATTTT
-	TRBJ2-3	TRBV6-5	-	CASSYESGYSTDTQYF	TGTGCCAGCAGTTACGAGAGCGGTTATAGCACAGATACGCAGTATTTT
-	TRBJ1-5	TRBV2	-	CASASHRGDSNQPQHF	TGTGCCAGCGCATCTCATCGGGGGGATAGCAATCAGCCCCAGCATTTT
TRBD2	TRBJ2-1	TRBV27	-	CASTSSGLAGGVSYNEQFF	TGTGCCAGCACCTCATCCGGACTAGCGGGGGGCGTGTCCTACAATGAGCAGTTCTTC
TRBD1	TRBJ2-2	TRBV11-3	-	CASSPRGTGELFF	TGTGCCAGCAGCCCCAGGGGGACCGGGGAGCTGTTTTTT
-	TRBJ1-5	TRBV15	-	CATSGERGGGQPQHF	TGTGCCACCAGCGGAGAAAGGGGGGGAGGGCAGCCCCAGCATTTT
-	TRBJ1-5	TRBV6-1	-	CASSEDGDIYQPQHF	TGTGCCAGCAGTGAAGATGGGGACATTTATCAGCCCCAGCATTTT
-	TRBJ2-7	TRBV23-1	-	CASSQSRVRVGEQYF	TGCGCCAGCAGTCAATCTCGAGTCAGGGTTGGCGAGCAGTACTTC
TRBD2	TRBJ2-5	TRBV15	-	CATSRFSGRGLETQYF	TGTGCCACCAGCAGGTTTAGCGGGAGAGGCTTAGAGACCCAGTACTTC
TRBD2	TRBJ2-5	TRBV19	-	CASSPRTSGNSETQYF	TGTGCCAGTAGTCCGCGGACTAGCGGGAATTCGGAGACCCAGTACTTC
-	TRBJ2-3	TRBV5-1	-	CASSPGIQGDTQYF	TGCGCCAGCAGCCCCGGGATCCAAGGGGATACGCAGTATTTT
-	TRBJ1-1	TRBV7-6	-	CASSLEGGTEAFF	TGTGCCAGCAGCTTAGAAGGGGGCACTGAAGCTTTCTTT
-	TRBJ1-2	TRBV6-6	-	CASSPREVTYGYTF	TGTGCCAGCAGTCCGAGGGAGGTAACCTATGGCTACACCTTC
-	TRBJ1-2	TRBV6-1	few	CASSEVRQPSNYGYTF	TGTGCCAGCAGTGAAGTAAGACAGCCATCTAACTATGGCTACACCTTC
-	TRBJ1-6	TRBV2	few	CASSRDKGSPLHF	TGTGCCAGCAGCCGGGACAAAGGATCACCCCTCCACTTT
TRBD1	TRBJ2-7	TRBV4-3	-	CASSQGRQGSYEQYF	TGCGCCAGCAGCCAAGGTCGACAGGGCTCCTACGAGCAGTACTTC
-	TRBJ2-7	TRBV18	-	CASSQERYSYEQYF	TGTGCCAGCTCCCAAGAGAGGTACTCCTACGAGCAGTACTTC
-	TRBJ1-3	TRBV4-3	-	CASSQDPSGSLGNTIYF	TGCGCCAGCAGCCAAGATCCGTCGGGGTCGTTGGGAAACACCATATATTTT
TRBD2	TRBJ2-1	TRBV6-1	-	CASSVGLASNWEQFF	TGTGCCAGCAGCGTGGGACTAGCTTCGAATTGGGAGCAGTTCTTC
-	TRBJ2-7	TRBV5-4	-	CASSLDATGLSEQYF	TGTGCCAGCAGCCTCGACGCGACGGGATTATCCGAGCAGTACTTC
TRBD2	TRBJ2-7	TRBV4-2	few	CASSQGFLAGGTYEQYF	TGTGCCAGCAGCCAAGGGTTTCTAGCGGGGGGGACCTACGAGCAGTACTTC
TRBD1	TRBJ2-2	TRBV19	few	CASSNTHRTGWNTGELFF	TGTGCCAGTAGTAACACCCACCGGACAGGGTGGAACACCGGGGAGCTGTTTTTT
-	TRBJ2-3	TRBV30	-	CAWSVRRADTQYF	TGTGCCTGGAGTGTAAGGAGGGCAGATACGCAGTATTTT
TRBD2	TRBJ2-3	TRBV19	-	CASSIGILAGGTDTQYF	TGTGCCAGTAGTATAGGTATACTAGCGGGGGGCACAGATACGCAGTATTTT
-	TRBJ1-2	TRBV4-3	few	CASSQEGGGGYTF	TGCGCCAGCAGCCAAGAAGGGGGTGGAGGCTACACCTTC
-	TRBJ1-4	TRBV4-3	-	CASSQDIGATNEKLFF	TGCGCCAGCAGCCAAGATATAGGGGCAACTAATGAAAAACTGTTTTTT
TRBD2	TRBJ2-5	TRBV30	-	CAWSPGLAGTQETQYF	TGTGCCTGGAGTCCCGGACTAGCGGGAACCCAAGAGACCCAGTACTTC
TRBD2	TRBJ2-3	TRBV7-9	few	CASTLTGGRSTDTQYF	TGTGCCAGCACCCTCACCGGCGGGAGGAGTACAGATACGCAGTATTTT
-	TRBJ2-1	TRBV7-9	once	CASSLGRLRGEQFF	TGTGCCAGCAGCTTAGGAAGGCTTCGGGGTGAGCAGTTCTTC
-	TRBJ1-4	TRBV30	-	CAWSVSSTNEKLFF	TGTGCCTGGAGTGTATCTTCAACTAATGAAAAACTGTTTTTT
-	TRBJ2-7	TRBV7-7	few	CASSPGVDYEQYF	TGTGCTAGCAGCCCAGGGGTAGACTACGAGCAGTACTTC
-	TRBJ2-1	TRBV9	-	CASSVGGGTHNEQFF	TGTGCCAGCAGCGTAGGAGGAGGCACCCACAATGAGCAGTTCTTC
-	TRBJ1-4	TRBV27	-	CASSQLMGRVGEKLFF	TGTGCCAGCAGTCAACTTATGGGCAGGGTTGGGGAAAAACTGTTTTTT
TRBD1	TRBJ2-5	TRBV12-5	-	CASGSPGTGAFGETQYF	TGTGCTAGTGGTTCACCCGGGACAGGGGCTTTCGGAGAGACCCAGTACTTC
TRBD1	TRBJ1-1	TRBV6-1	-	CASSPRDRGEAFF	TGTGCCAGCAGTCCCCGGGACAGGGGCGAAGCTTTCTTT
-	TRBJ1-6	TRBV4-2	few	CASSQLQDSYNSPLHF	TGTGCCAGCAGCCAATTACAGGACTCCTATAATTCACCCCTCCACTTT
TRBD1	TRBJ2-5	TRBV6-6	-	CASSRSGQGAETQYF	TGTGCCAGCAGTCGTTCCGGACAGGGGGCAGAGACCCAGTACTTC
-	TRBJ2-3	TRBV2	few	CASSDSSVTDTQYF	TGTGCCAGCAGTGACTCCAGCGTGACAGATACGCAGTATTTT
-	TRBJ2-1	TRBV25-1	-	CASSLDYYNEQFF	TGTGCCAGCAGCTTGGACTACTACAATGAGCAGTTCTTC
TRBD1	TRBJ2-1	TRBV28	-	CASSPRDRANEQFF	TGTGCCAGCAGTCCCCGGGACAGGGCCAATGAGCAGTTCTTC
-	TRBJ2-5	TRBV30	-	CAWSDYGGETQYF	TGTGCCTGGAGTGACTACGGTGGAGAGACCCAGTACTTC
-	TRBJ1-5	TRBV30	-	CAWSGARGVGNQPQHF	TGTGCCTGGAGTGGGGCCCGGGGGGTAGGCAATCAGCCCCAGCATTTT
-	TRBJ1-1	TRBV6-6	once	CASSYRNRGYTEAFF	TGTGCCAGCAGTTACCGCAACCGGGGGTACACTGAAGCTTTCTTT